Listed here are 2 T cell receptor beta chains from one sample, sequenced in a study of shared clonotypes between healthy human individuals (TCRdb year 2020). Library construction relied on the immunoSEQ multiplex PCR assay. TCRdb obtained this table from immuneACCESS and retained in-frame rearrangements with V and J assigned. These tables miss some clones; where compared with another copy, unresolved V genes account for less than half of the shortfall, and the remainder is unexplained. Across this sample there are about 2.2 million clones, with over 85% seen only once. About 1.7% of the sample belongs to the ten largest clones. CD8 naive samples consisted of CD45RO-negative cells that were positively selected for CCR7, yielding a CD45RA+CCR7+ population without TemRA cells. Sequencing was carried out using naive CD8+ T cells from PBMCs. The label giving this sample's cell subset or site can be read as: CD45RA+CCR7+. The origin of the receptors is a young man in good health. Some clones in this sample may be carry-over from other donors' samples.

Points on this clone: Other DNA variants within this sample encode the same CDR3. This chain joins TRBV6-5 and TRBJ2-7, with D possibly being TRBD1 or TRBD2 (5 bases each). The CDR3 runs to 15 residues. The V gene lost 3 bases and the J gene lost 0 bases, with 12 bases spanning the gap. Germline V gives CDR1 MNHEY, CDR2 SVGAGI. The CDR3, as DNA: TGTGCCAGCAGTTATTCGTCAGGGACCTCCTACGAGCAGTACTTC. It encodes CASSYSSGTSYEQYF.

This clone was observed a handful of times. The rearrangement links TRBV7-9 to TRBJ1-2, with D uncertain. CDR1 and CDR2 from the germline V gene are SEHNR and FQNEAQ (reference sequence). This CDR3 is 13 amino acids long. V was cut by 5 bases and J by 7 bases, with 14 bases left in between. CDR3 sequence: CASSKILGSGYTF. CDR3 nucleotide sequence: TGTGCCAGCAGCAAGATACTGGGGTCTGGCTACACCTTC.